This paragraph reports one T cell receptor beta chain. This specimen comes from a study of blood T cell repertoires in COVID-19. At the level of the study: Samples taken during acute and convalescent COVID-19 were collected in the United States, Italy and Spain. T cells, B-cell-depleted T cells, or PBMCs supplied cDNA or gDNA.

V was pared by 6 bases and J by 4 bases, with 13 bases between. This CDR3 region has 14 residues. Germline lookup yields CDR1 SNHLY and CDR2 FYNNEI. Repertoires were generated with immunoSEQ multiplex PCR, while TCRdb's copy carries only in-frame clones and drops some. The data show around 200,000 clones, 80% to 90% seen once. The gene calls are TRBV2 and TRBJ1-5, with D possibly matching TRBD1 (5 bases). The sequence was collected from a woman older than 75 with acute or convalescent COVID-19. Sequenced input: peripheral blood. CDR3 residues: CASRGGTKNQPQHF. The CDR3 bases are TGTGCCAGCAGGGGAGGGACGAAGAATCAGCCCCAGCATTTT.